These 10 T cell receptor beta chains came from one sample sequenced in a study of molecular identifiers for immune sequencing clone quantification. TCRdb reprocessed the PCR reads via MiXCR and lists one record per CDR3 protein. The sample has about 300,000 distinct CDR3 sequences; around 21% are singletons. Input material: naive CD8+ T cells from blood, with Jurkat cell RNA spiked in. Subset specified: FACS-sorted CD8+CD4-CCR7+CD45RA+ naive T cells. These TCRs come from a human donor in good health. Some libraries in this study had Jurkat cell RNA spiked in.

The chain recombines TRBV6-5 with TRBJ2-3; TRBD1 agrees at 8 bases. Germline V gives CDR1 MNHEY, CDR2 SVGAGI. The ends lost 6 bases at V and 5 bases at J; junction bases unmatched: 7. This CDR3 is built from 14 residues. In DNA, the CDR3 is TGTGCCAGCAGCCCGACAGGGGTGGGAGATACGCAGTATTTT. Translation: CASSPTGVGDTQYF.

This clonotype was picked up many times. CDR3 in amino acids: CASSYWGSREQYF. Written as DNA, the CDR3 is TGTGCCAGCAGTTACTGGGGTAGCCGCGAGCAGTACTTC. V is TRBV6-2 or TRBV6-3 and J is TRBJ2-7; unclear D gene. Trimming left V 1 base short and J 6 bases short, with 10 bases between. CDR1 and CDR2 (germline): MNHEY, SVGEGT. The CDR3 runs to 13 residues.

The table lists this clonotype with many counts. The chain has TRBV5-1 and TRBJ1-3, with 9 bases aligning to TRBD1. Germline loops: CDR1 SGHRS, CDR2 YFSETQ. The length of the CDR3 is 17 residues. Trimming removed 4 bases from V and 4 bases from J; junction bases left unmatched: 12. This CDR3 reads CASSLGQGLTTGNTIYF. The CDR3 DNA reads as TGCGCCAGCAGCCTGGGACAGGGACTTACTACAGGAAACACCATATATTTT.

This clonotype was observed many times. This sequence joins TRBV19 and TRBJ2-3, with 9 bases that match TRBD1. CDR3 length: 17 residues. Germline V gene data show CDR1 as LNHDA and CDR2 as SQIVND (reference sequence). Losses at the gene ends were 0 bases for V and 3 bases for J; bases not matched to a gene: 7. In DNA form, the CDR3 reads TGTGCCAGTAGTATAGATCTTGGCGGGACAGGGACAGATACGCAGTATTTT. It codes for CASSIDLGGTGTDTQYF.

The sample holds many counts of this clonotype. The genes are TRBV29-1 and TRBJ2-2; 7 positions match TRBD1. The germline V gene has CDR1 SQVTM and CDR2 ANQGSEA. This CDR3 comprises 13 residues. J lost 0 bases, V lost 8 bases, and 3 bases had no gene match. The CDR3 nucleotides are TGCAGCACCGGACAGGCGAACACCGGGGAGCTGTTTTTT. This gives the protein CSTGQANTGELFF.

The sample holds many counts of this clonotype. V usage is TRBV2 and J usage is TRBJ2-3; TRBD1 matches 9 bases. This CDR3 spans 14 amino acids. The junction had 6 bases not matched to a gene; V was cut back by 9 bases and J by 2 bases. Germline V gene data show CDR1 as SNHLY and CDR2 as FYNNEI. CDR3 nucleotide sequence: TGTGCCAGTGGACAGGGGACGATCACAGATACGCAGTATTTT. Amino acid sequence: CASGQGTITDTQYF. The full variable domain, completed using reference TRBV2 and TRBJ2-3, is EPEVTQTPSHQVTQMGQEVILRCVPISNHLYFYWYRQILGQKVEFLVSFYNNEISEKSEIFDDQFSVERPDGSNFTLKIRSTKLEDSAMYFCASGQGTITDTQYFGPGTRLTVL.

This clonotype has more than one count but fewer than ten. An end of the junction differs from the germline gene, which may be a read error. The J gene is TRBJ2-3, the V gene TRBV7-6; either TRBD1 or TRBD2 may supply D (5 bases each). The CDR3 consists of 16 residues. Germline values: CDR1 SGHVS, CDR2 FNYEAQ. The CDR3 DNA reads TGTGCCAGCAGCCTAGAGACAGTCAGGCGGGCCGATACGCGGTATTTT. This sequence encodes CASSLETVRRADTRYF.

In its sample, this clonotype was seen many times. CDR3 protein: CASSRAEPYEQYF. The CDR3 bases are TGTGCCAGCAGCCGAGCTGAACCCTACGAGCAGTACTTC. This chain connects TRBV16 to TRBJ2-7; D not resolved. Germline CDR1 KGHSY, CDR2 FQNENV. Trimming stripped 4 bases from V and 2 bases from J, with 9 bases between. CDR3 size: 13 residues. Variable domain in full (rest from reference TRBV16 and TRBJ2-7): GEEVAQTPKHLVRGEGQKAKLYCAPIKGHSYVFWYQQVLKNEFKFLISFQNENVFDETGMPKERFSAKCLPNSPCSLEIQATKLEDSAVYFCASSRAEPYEQYFGPGTRLTVT.

This clonotype was observed a handful of times. The junction shows a germline mismatch at one end, possibly a read error. V and J are TRBV11-1 and TRBJ2-7; the D is unclear. The CDR3 runs to 15 residues. CDR1 is SGHAT and CDR2 is FQDESV in the germline V gene (reference sequence). The CDR3 bases are TGTGCCAGCAGCTTTGACAAAATAATCTCCAACGAGCAGTACTTC. It specifies CASSFDKIISNEQYF.

This clonotype showed up just a few times. The chain uses TRBV9 and TRBJ1-4; D unclear. This CDR3 has 15 residues. The ends were cut back, 0 bases at V and 8 bases at J, with 14 bases in the middle. Germline V lookup: CDR1 SGDLS, CDR2 YYNGEE. The CDR3 loop reads CASSVAGRLDEKLFF. The CDR3 DNA reads TGTGCCAGCAGCGTAGCGGGGAGGTTGGACGAAAAACTGTTTTTT.